The 16 T cell receptor beta chains presented below share a single source sample, sequenced in a study of shared clonotypes between healthy human individuals. Measured with immunoSEQ multiplex PCR; TCRdb has only the in-frame clones, and not every one. The sample comprises 400,000 to 600,000 clones, roughly 79% of which are singletons, and approximately 13% rests with the top ten. Sample: PBMCs. The receptors derive from a woman aged 40 to 50 in good health. Some clones in this sample may be carry-over from other donors' samples.

The chain employs TRBV7-9 and TRBJ1-2; D call uncertain. This CDR3 spans 10 amino acids. The V and J ends lost 5 bases and 7 bases respectively, with 5 bases between them. The V gene's germline CDR1 is SEHNR and CDR2 FQNEAQ (reference sequence). This chain's CDR3 is CASSGRGYTF. The CDR3 DNA sequence: TGTGCCAGCAGCGGCCGTGGCTACACCTTC.

J is TRBJ2-1 and V is TRBV7-3; the match to TRBD2 covers 7 bases. Looked up from germline, CDR1 is SGHTA and CDR2 is FQGTGA. The CDR3 loop spans 15 amino acids. V lost 5 bases, J lost 3 bases, and 7 bases stayed unmatched. CDR3 nucleotide sequence: TGTGCCAGCAGCCCACTGGGGGAGGGCTACAATGAGCAGTTCTTC. Its protein is CASSPLGEGYNEQFF. The whole variable domain, remainder taken from reference TRBV7-3 and TRBJ2-1, is GAGVSQTPSNKVTEKGKYVELRCDPISGHTALYWYRQSLGQGPEFLIYFQGTGAADDSGLPNDRFFAVRPEGSVSTLKIQRTERGDSAVYLCASSPLGEGYNEQFFGPGTRLTVL.

The chain recombines TRBV18 with TRBJ1-2; 10 nucleotides line up with TRBD1. J gave up 8 bases and V 2 bases, and 14 bases lay outside the gene matches. The CDR3 loop spans 17 amino acids. CDR1 is KGHSH, CDR2 LQKENI, per germline. The CDR3 loop is CASSPTLFTGTGAGYTF. The CDR3 nucleotides are TGTGCCAGCTCACCAACTTTATTTACCGGGACAGGGGCCGGCTACACCTTC. Variable domain in full (rest from reference TRBV18 and TRBJ1-2): NAGVMQNPRHLVRRRGQEARLRCSPMKGHSHVYWYRQLPEEGLKFMVYLQKENIIDESGMPKERFSAEFPKEGPSILRIQQVVRGDSAAYFCASSPTLFTGTGAGYTFGSGTRLTVV.

The chain links TRBV27 to TRBJ2-5; TRBD1 might be the D (6 bases). The length of the CDR3 is 15 residues. Germline V lookup: CDR1 MNHEY, CDR2 SMNVEV (reference sequence). Trimming took 6 bases from V and 0 from J, leaving 14 bases between them. The CDR3 DNA is TGTGCCAGCAGAAGGGACACGGGGTACCAAGAGACCCAGTACTTC. This gives the protein CASRRDTGYQETQYF.

The CDR3 nucleotides are TGTGCCAGCAGCGTAGGAGTTTCTCACATTCAGTACTTC. As protein: CASSVGVSHIQYF. V usage is TRBV9 and J usage is TRBJ2-4; no definite D call. The V gene's germline CDR1 is SGDLS and CDR2 YYNGEE. The CDR3 spans 13 residues. Trimming stripped 0 bases from V and 8 bases from J, with 9 bases between.

About this clone: This may be a read error: a much more frequent sequence differs by one nucleotide. The J gene is TRBJ2-1, the V gene TRBV5-1; TRBD2 matches at 13 bases. V gave up 3 bases and J gave up 6 bases; unmatched junction bases: 0. The CDR3 sequence is 14 residues long. The V gene's germline CDR1 is SGHRS and CDR2 YFSETQ. The CDR3 protein is CASSWTSGSNEQFF. As DNA, the CDR3 is TGCGCCAGCAGCTGGACTAGCGGGAGCAATGAGCAGTTCTTC. Combining the CDR3 with reference TRBV5-1 and TRBJ2-1 gives the whole variable domain KAGVTQTPRYLIKTRGQQVTLSCSPISGHRSVSWYQQTPGQGLQFLFEYFSETQRNKGNFPGRFSGRQFSNSRSEMNVSTLELGDSALYLCASSWTSGSNEQFFGPGTRLTVL.

This CDR3 reads CASSLELASTDTQYF. The DNA of the CDR3 is TGTGCCAGCAGCTTAGAACTAGCTAGCACAGATACGCAGTATTTT. The gene calls are TRBV7-3 and TRBJ2-3; possibly TRBD2 for D (6 bases). The CDR3 is made up of 15 amino acids. V shed 2 bases and J shed 0 bases, with 9 bases lying between them. CDR1 is SGHTA and CDR2 is FQGTGA in the germline V gene. Drawing the rest from reference TRBV7-3 and TRBJ2-3, the complete variable domain is GAGVSQTPSNKVTEKGKYVELRCDPISGHTALYWYRQSLGQGPEFLIYFQGTGAADDSGLPNDRFFAVRPEGSVSTLKIQRTERGDSAVYLCASSLELASTDTQYFGPGTRLTVL.

The chain has TRBV5-1 and TRBJ1-2, with a weak D call TRBD1 (5 bases). The CDR3 totals 14 residues. The V gene lost 4 bases and the J gene lost 4 bases, with 14 bases spanning the gap. Germline CDR1 SGHRS, CDR2 YFSETQ. CDR3 sequence (DNA): TGCGCCAGCAGCATGCTACCTGGGGGCTATGGCTACACCTTC. Residues: CASSMLPGGYGYTF.

This clone was counted a single time. V is TRBV5-8 and J is TRBJ2-2; 8 bases match TRBD1. V dropped 0 bases and J dropped 6; count of bases not matched to a gene: 4. The length of the CDR3 is 15 residues. Germline V gene sequence: CDR1 SGHTS, CDR2 YDEGEE. The CDR3 spells CASSLDRGIAGELFF. The CDR3, as DNA: TGTGCCAGCAGCTTGGACAGGGGGATTGCCGGGGAGCTGTTTTTT.

The chain recombines TRBV6-1 with TRBJ2-1; no firm D call. Germline V gene lookup returns CDR1 MNHNS and CDR2 SASEGT. CDR3 length: 11 amino acids. Trimming removed 1 base at V and 12 bases at J, with 7 bases between. CDR3 amino acids: CASSEVPLQFF. CDR3 nucleotide sequence: TGTGCCAGCAGTGAAGTTCCGCTGCAGTTCTTC.

This clone was seen only a few times. The gene calls are TRBV18 and TRBJ1-1; unclear D gene. The germline gives CDR1 KGHSH, CDR2 LQKENI. Trimming removed 2 bases at V and 2 bases at J, with 6 bases between. This CDR3 spans 13 amino acids. The CDR3 spells CASSPISNTEAFF. For the CDR3, the DNA is TGTGCCAGCTCACCAATTTCCAACACTGAAGCTTTCTTT.

The chain is built from TRBV7-6 and TRBJ1-4; TRBD1 aligns across 10 bases. The V gene's germline CDR1 is SGHVS and CDR2 FNYEAQ. The trim removed 5 bases at V and 4 bases at J, leaving 4 bases unmatched. There are 15 residues in the CDR3. CDR3 DNA sequence: TGTGCCAGCAGCAGACAGGGGGCCAATAATGAAAAACTGTTTTTT. Its translation: CASSRQGANNEKLFF.

V gene TRBV19 combines with J gene TRBJ1-5; TRBD1 matches at 9 bases. The CDR3 extends over 14 amino acids. Germline V gene lookup returns CDR1 LNHDA and CDR2 SQIVND (reference sequence). V was clipped by 5 bases and J by 7 bases; unmatched bases: 6. The CDR3 sequence is CASSSTGGGQPQHF. CDR3 coding DNA: TGTGCCAGTAGTTCAACAGGGGGCGGGCAGCCCCAGCATTTT.

The chain carries TRBV4-1 and TRBJ2-7, with 14 bases fitting TRBD2. CDR1 and CDR2 from the germline V gene are MGHRA and YSYEKL. The CDR3 runs to 17 residues. The junction had 10 bases not matched to a gene; V was cut back by 4 bases and J by 5 bases. CDR3 nucleotides: TGCGCCAGCAGCCCTAGACTAGCGGGAGGGAAAATCCACGAGCAGTACTTC. Protein: CASSPRLAGGKIHEQYF.

The chain couples TRBV7-9 to TRBJ2-7; 9 nucleotides align to TRBD2. The trim removed 5 bases at V and 1 base at J, leaving 15 bases unmatched. The CDR3 is 18 amino acids. Germline CDR1 reads SEHNR; CDR2 reads FQNEAQ (reference sequence). The CDR3 DNA sequence: TGTGCCAGCAGCAGCCCGACTAGCGGAACTTTCTTTTCCTACGAGCAGTACTTC. This translates into CASSSPTSGTFFSYEQYF.

The chain has TRBV4-1 and TRBJ2-7; TRBD2 is a possible D gene (6 bases). Germline V gene data show CDR1 as MGHRA and CDR2 as YSYEKL. The CDR3 is 15 residues long. Trimming took off 4 bases at V and 7 bases at J, with 20 bases between the two ends. The CDR3 DNA is TGCGCCAGCAGCCGAACCATGGAGGGACCCGGGGAGCAGTACTTC. It codes for CASSRTMEGPGEQYF.